This T cell receptor beta chain comes out of a study of blood T cell repertoires in COVID-19. Notes on this clone: At one of its ends the junction is not consistent with the germline gene, which may arise from a read error.

Germline V gene sequence: CDR1 SQVTM, CDR2 ANQGSEA. The CDR3 has 16 amino acids. Original handling: Estimated nucleated cell counts came from reference gene primer amplification. Method: immunoSEQ multiplex PCR; TCRdb's copy keeps in-frame clones and lacks some. The V and J calls and clone size were taken over from that table, and D and trimming were inferred from the DNA. The table records 180,000 or so clones, roughly 86% of them present only once. This TCR came from a young man with active or convalescent COVID-19. The chain links TRBV29-1 to TRBJ2-4, with D possibly TRBD1 on 6 matching bases. The sequenced sample consisted of peripheral blood. CDR3 nucleotides: TGCAGCGTTCAAGATTTGGGGGCTATAGCCAAAAACATTCAGTACTTC. It encodes CSVQDLGAIAKNIQYF. Full variable domain (remainder filled in from reference TRBV29-1 and TRBJ2-4): SAVISQKPSRDICQRGTSLTIQCQVDSQVTMMFWYRQQPGQSLTLIATANQGSEATYESGFVIDKFPISRPNLTFSTLTVSNMSPEDSSIYLCSVQDLGAIAKNIQYFGAGTRLSVL.